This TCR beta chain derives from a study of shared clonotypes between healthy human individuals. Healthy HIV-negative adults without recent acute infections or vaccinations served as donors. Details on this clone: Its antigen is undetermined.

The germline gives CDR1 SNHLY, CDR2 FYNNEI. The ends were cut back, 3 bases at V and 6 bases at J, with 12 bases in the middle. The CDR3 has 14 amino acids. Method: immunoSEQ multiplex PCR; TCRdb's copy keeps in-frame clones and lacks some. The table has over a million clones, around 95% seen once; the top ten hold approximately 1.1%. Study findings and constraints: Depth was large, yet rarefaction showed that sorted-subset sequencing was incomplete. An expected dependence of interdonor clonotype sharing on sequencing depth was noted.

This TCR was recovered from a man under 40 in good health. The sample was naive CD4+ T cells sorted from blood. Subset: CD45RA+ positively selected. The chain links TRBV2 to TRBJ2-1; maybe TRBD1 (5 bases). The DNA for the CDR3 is TGTGCCAGCAGTGATTGGTTAGGGGCCAATGAGCAGTTCTTC. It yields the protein CASSDWLGANEQFF.